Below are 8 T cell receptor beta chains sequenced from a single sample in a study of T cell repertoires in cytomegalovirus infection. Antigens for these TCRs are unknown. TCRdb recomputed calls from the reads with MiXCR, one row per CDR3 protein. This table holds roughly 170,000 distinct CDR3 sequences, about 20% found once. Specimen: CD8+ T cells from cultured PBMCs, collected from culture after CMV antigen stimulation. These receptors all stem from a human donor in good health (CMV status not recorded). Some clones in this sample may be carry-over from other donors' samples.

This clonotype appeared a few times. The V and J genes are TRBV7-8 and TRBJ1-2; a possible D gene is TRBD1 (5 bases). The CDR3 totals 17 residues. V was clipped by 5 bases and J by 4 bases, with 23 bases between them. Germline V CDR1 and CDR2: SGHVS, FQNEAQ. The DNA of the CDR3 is TGTGCCAGCAGCCCTTATCTGGGACCTGACAGAGGCTATGGCTACACCTTC. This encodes CASSPYLGPDRGYGYTF.

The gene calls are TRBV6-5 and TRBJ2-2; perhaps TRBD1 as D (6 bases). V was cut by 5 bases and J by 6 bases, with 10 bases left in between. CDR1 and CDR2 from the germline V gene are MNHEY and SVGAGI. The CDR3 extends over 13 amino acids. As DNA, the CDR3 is TGTGCCAGCAGTCCTCCAGGGGCCGGGGAGCTGTTTTTT. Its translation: CASSPPGAGELFF.

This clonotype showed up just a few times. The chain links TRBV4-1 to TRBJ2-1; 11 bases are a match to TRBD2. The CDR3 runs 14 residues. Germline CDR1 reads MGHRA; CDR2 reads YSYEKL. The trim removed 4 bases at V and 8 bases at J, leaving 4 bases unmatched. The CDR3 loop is CASSLLAGGDEQFF. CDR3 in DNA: TGCGCCAGCAGCCTGCTAGCGGGGGGAGATGAGCAGTTCTTC.

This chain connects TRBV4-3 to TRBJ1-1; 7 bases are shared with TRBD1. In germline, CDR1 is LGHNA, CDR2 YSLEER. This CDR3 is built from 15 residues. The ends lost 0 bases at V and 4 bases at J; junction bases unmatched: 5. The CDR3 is CASSQEPSGGTEAFF. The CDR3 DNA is TGCGCCAGCAGCCAAGAACCATCAGGGGGCACTGAAGCTTTCTTT.

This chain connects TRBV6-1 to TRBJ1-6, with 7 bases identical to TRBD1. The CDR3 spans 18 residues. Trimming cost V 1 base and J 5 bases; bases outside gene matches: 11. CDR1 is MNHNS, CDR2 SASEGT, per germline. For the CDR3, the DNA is TGTGCCAGCAGTGAAGGGGTTATCGGGACAGCCCATAATTCACCCCTCCACTTT. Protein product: CASSEGVIGTAHNSPLHF.

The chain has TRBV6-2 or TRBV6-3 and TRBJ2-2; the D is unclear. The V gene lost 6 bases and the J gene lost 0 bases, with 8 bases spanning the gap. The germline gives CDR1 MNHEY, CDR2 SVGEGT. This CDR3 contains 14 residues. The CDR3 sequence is CASSTYANTGELFF. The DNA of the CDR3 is TGTGCCAGCAGCACCTATGCGAACACCGGGGAGCTGTTTTTT.

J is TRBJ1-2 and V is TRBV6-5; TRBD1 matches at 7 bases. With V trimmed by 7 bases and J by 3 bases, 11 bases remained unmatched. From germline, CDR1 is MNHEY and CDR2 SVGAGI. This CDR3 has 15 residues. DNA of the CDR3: TGTGCCAGCATTCAAGGACCCGGGACAGACTATGGCTACACCTTC. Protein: CASIQGPGTDYGYTF.

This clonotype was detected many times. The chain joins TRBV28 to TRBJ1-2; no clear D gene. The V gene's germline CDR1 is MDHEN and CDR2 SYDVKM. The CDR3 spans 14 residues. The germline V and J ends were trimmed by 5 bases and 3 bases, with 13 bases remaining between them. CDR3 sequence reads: CASSPRGIYYGYTF. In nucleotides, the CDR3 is TGTGCCAGCAGTCCCCGCGGCATCTACTATGGCTACACCTTC.